Below, one TCR beta chain is given with its context. Assay: immunoSEQ multiplex PCR; the TCRdb copy retains only in-frame clones and omits some. In the table there are around 30,000 clones, around 90% of which are singletons. The data were taken from a study of T cell changes during pregnancy in multiple sclerosis. CDR3 size: 13 residues. V was cut by 5 bases and J by 3 bases, with 11 bases left in between. CDR1 and CDR2 (germline): MNHEY, SMNVEV (reference sequence). V gene TRBV27 combines with J gene TRBJ2-7; possible D gene TRBD1, 6 bases. This specimen was CD4+ T cells from peripheral blood mononuclear cells, taken in the third trimester of pregnancy. This sequence originates from a female donor in good health, enrolled as a control in a pregnancy study. The chain's CDR3 is CASSPGQNYEQYF. The CDR3 coding sequence is TGTGCCAGCAGTCCGGGACAAAACTACGAGCAGTACTTC.